This T cell receptor beta chain was sequenced during a study of blood T cell repertoires in COVID-19. Background on the study: COVID-19 samples, acute and convalescent, were from the United States, Italy and Spain.

Two negative PCRs, clearance, or symptom resolution had been documented for recovered Cohort 3 donors. A word on this clone: Additional DNA sequences in this sample encode the identical CDR3.

Germline CDR1 is SGHRS and CDR2 is YFSETQ. CDR3 size: 14 residues. V was shortened by 0 bases and J by 2 bases, with 8 bases between the two germline ends. The table came from immunoSEQ multiplex PCR; TCRdb's copy has only in-frame clones and leaves some out. The data contain roughly 300,000 clones, more than 75% of them seen just once; the ten biggest clones take up 5.3%. This chain uses TRBV5-1 with TRBJ1-1; a weak D match, TRBD1 (5 bases). Sequencing was performed on PBMCs or T cells enriched from blood (not recorded which). This clonotype was sampled from a woman between 25 and 40 years old who had recovered from COVID-19. CDR3 DNA: TGCGCCAGCAGCTTGGGACAGAGAAACACTGAAGCTTTCTTT. Translating gives CASSLGQRNTEAFF. The full variable domain, its missing parts supplied by reference TRBV5-1 and TRBJ1-1, is KAGVTQTPRYLIKTRGQQVTLSCSPISGHRSVSWYQQTPGQGLQFLFEYFSETQRNKGNFPGRFSGRQFSNSRSEMNVSTLELGDSALYLCASSLGQRNTEAFFGQGTRLTVV.